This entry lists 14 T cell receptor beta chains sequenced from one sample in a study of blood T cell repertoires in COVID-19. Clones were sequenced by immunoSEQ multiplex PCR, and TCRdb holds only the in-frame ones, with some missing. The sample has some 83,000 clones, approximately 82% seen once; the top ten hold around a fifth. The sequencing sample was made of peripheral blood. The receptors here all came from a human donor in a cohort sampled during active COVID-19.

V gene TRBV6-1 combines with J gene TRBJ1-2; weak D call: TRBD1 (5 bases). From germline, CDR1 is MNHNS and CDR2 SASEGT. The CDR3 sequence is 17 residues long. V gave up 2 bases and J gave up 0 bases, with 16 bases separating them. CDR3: CASSEPGSSQANYGYTF. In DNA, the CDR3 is TGTGCCAGCAGTGAACCGGGCTCCTCACAGGCTAACTATGGCTACACCTTC.

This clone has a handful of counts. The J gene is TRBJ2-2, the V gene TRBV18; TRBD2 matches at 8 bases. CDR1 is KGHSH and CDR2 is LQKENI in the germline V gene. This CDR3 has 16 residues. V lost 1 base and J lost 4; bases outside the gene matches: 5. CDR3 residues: CASSPRVAGSTGELFF. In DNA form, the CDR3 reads TGTGCCAGCTCACCACGAGTAGCGGGGTCCACCGGGGAGCTGTTTTTT.

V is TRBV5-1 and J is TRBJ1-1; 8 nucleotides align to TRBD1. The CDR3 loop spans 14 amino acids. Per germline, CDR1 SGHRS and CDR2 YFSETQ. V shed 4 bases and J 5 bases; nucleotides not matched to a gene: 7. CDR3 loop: CASSVGQGGTEAFF. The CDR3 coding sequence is TGCGCCAGCAGCGTTGGACAGGGCGGTACTGAAGCTTTCTTT.

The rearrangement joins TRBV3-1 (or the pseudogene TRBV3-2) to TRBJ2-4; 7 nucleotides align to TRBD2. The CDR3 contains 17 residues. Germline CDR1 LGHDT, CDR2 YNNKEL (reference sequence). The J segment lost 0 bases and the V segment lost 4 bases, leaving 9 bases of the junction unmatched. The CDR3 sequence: CASSRDYYSVAKNIQYF. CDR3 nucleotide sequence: TGTGCCAGCAGCCGGGACTATTATTCTGTAGCCAAAAACATTCAGTACTTC.

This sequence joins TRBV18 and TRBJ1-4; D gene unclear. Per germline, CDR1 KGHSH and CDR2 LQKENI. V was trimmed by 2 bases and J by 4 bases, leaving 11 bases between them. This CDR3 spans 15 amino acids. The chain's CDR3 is CASSPFRNSNEKLFF. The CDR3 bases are TGTGCCAGCTCACCATTTCGGAACAGTAATGAAAAACTGTTTTTT.

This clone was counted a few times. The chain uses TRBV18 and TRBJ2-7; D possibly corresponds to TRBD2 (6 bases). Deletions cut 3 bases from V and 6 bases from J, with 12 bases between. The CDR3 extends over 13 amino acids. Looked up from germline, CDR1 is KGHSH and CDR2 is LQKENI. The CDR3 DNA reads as TGTGCCAGCTCACCGCTTAAGGGAGGCGAGCAGTACTTC. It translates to CASSPLKGGEQYF.

For the CDR3, the DNA is TGTGCCAGCAGCTTGCCCCGGACAGGCGACTATGGCTACACCTTC. It translates to CASSLPRTGDYGYTF. V is TRBV5-5 and J is TRBJ1-2; 7 bases align to TRBD1. Looked up from germline, CDR1 is SGHKS and CDR2 is YYEKEE (reference sequence). The junction had 6 bases not matched to a gene; V was cut back by 1 base and J by 3 bases. The CDR3 is made up of 15 amino acids.

CDR3 DNA sequence: TGTGCCAGCAGCCAAGGTTTGTTGGGCCAAGGTGCTTTCTTT. Protein sequence: CASSQGLLGQGAFF. J is TRBJ1-1 and V is TRBV3-1 (or the pseudogene TRBV3-2); D unresolved. CDR3 size: 14 residues. The germline V gene encodes CDR1 LGHDT and CDR2 YNNKEL (reference sequence). Trimming took 1 base from V and 11 from J, leaving 17 bases between them.

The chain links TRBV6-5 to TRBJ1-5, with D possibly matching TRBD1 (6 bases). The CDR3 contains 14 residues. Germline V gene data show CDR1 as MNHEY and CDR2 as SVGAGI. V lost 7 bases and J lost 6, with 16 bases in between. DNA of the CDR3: TGTGCCAGCACCGCGAACAGGGCCACTCAGCCCCAGCATTTT. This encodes CASTANRATQPQHF.

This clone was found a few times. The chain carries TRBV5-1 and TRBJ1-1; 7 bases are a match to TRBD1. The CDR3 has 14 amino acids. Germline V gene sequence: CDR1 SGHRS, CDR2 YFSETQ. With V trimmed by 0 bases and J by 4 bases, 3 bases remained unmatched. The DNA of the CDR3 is TGCGCCAGCAGCTTGGCGTCAGGGGGCACTGAAGCTTTCTTT. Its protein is CASSLASGGTEAFF.

The CDR3 region has the DNA TGTGCCAGTAGTATCCACCCCGGACAGGTTTATCTTTTGAACAATGAGCAGTTCTTC. It is translated as CASSIHPGQVYLLNNEQFF. The chain couples TRBV19 to TRBJ2-1; 7 nucleotides match TRBD1. J gave up 5 bases and V 3 bases, and 19 bases lay outside the gene matches. There are 19 residues in the CDR3. Germline CDR1 LNHDA, CDR2 SQIVND (reference sequence).

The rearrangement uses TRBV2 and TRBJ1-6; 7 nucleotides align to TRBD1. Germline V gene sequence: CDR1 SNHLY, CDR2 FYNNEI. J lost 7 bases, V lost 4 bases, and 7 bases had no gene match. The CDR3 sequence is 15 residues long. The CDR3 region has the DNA TGTGCCAGCAGTGCCCAGGGGGGCTACAATTCACCCCTCCACTTT. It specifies CASSAQGGYNSPLHF.

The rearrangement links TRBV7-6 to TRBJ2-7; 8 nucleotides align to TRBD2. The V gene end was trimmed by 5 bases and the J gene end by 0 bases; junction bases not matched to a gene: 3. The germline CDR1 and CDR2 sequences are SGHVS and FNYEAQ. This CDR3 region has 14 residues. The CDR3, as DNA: TGTGCCAGCAGCCCGGGGGGGTACTCCTACGAGCAGTACTTC. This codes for CASSPGGYSYEQYF. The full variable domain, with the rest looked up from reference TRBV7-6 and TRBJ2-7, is GAGVSQSPRYKVTKRGQDVALRCDPISGHVSLYWYRQALGQGPEFLTYFNYEAQQDKSGLPNDRFSAERPEGSISTLTIQRTEQRDSAMYRCASSPGGYSYEQYFGPGTRLTVT.

The CDR3 loop is CASSPSSGDTQYF. DNA for the CDR3: TGTGCCAGCTCACCATCTAGCGGAGATACGCAGTATTTT. The genes are TRBV18 and TRBJ2-3; 7 nucleotides align to TRBD2. V dropped 2 bases and J dropped 5; count of bases not matched to a gene: 1. The CDR3 has 13 residues. CDR1 is KGHSH and CDR2 is LQKENI in the germline V gene.